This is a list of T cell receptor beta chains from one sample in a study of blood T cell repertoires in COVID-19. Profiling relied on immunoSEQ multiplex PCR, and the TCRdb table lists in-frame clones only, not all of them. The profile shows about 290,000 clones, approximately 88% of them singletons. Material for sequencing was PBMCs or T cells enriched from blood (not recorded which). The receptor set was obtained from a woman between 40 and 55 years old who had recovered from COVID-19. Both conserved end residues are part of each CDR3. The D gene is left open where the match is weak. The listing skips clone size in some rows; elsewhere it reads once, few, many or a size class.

CDR3: CASSQEVGGWETQYF
D: NA
size: NA
V: TRBV3-1/TRBV3-2

CDR3: CASSRGTASYGYTF
D: TRBD1
size: NA
V: TRBV14

CDR3: CASSLEGATEAFF
D: NA
size: NA
V: TRBV7-9

CDR3: CASSIPGQPSGNTIYF
D: NA
size: NA
V: TRBV19

CDR3: CASSLGTSGAPGNEQFF
D: TRBD2
size: NA
V: TRBV7-3

CDR3: CASSYTGELFF
D: NA
size: NA
V: TRBV2

CDR3: CASQKNRDRVNQETQYF
D: TRBD1
size: NA
V: TRBV7-6

CDR3: CASSQDGGREKLFF
D: NA
size: NA
V: TRBV4-3

CDR3: CASSLGEGANQPQHF
D: TRBD1
size: NA
V: TRBV5-1

CDR3: CASRYGNYEQYF
D: NA
size: NA
V: TRBV11-2

CDR3: CASSQRADSGYTF
D: NA
size: NA
V: TRBV3-1/TRBV3-2

CDR3: CASSLRKLAVSSSYEQYF
D: TRBD2
size: NA
V: TRBV27

CDR3: CASSLGGGQPQHF
D: NA
size: NA
V: TRBV5-4

CDR3: CASSGPGTSGSYEQYF
D: TRBD2
size: NA
V: TRBV7-6

CDR3: CASSLAVGSSYNEQFF
D: NA
size: NA
V: TRBV5-1

CDR3: CASSFSSGTDEQFF
D: TRBD2
size: once
V: TRBV6-9

CDR3: CASSFQGQANTEAFF
D: TRBD1
size: NA
V: TRBV11-2

CDR3: CASSRDGPGSNYGYTF
D: NA
size: few
V: TRBV18

CDR3: CATSYDRFSGNTIYF
D: NA
size: NA
V: TRBV15

CDR3: CASSHPRTSGSGEQFF
D: TRBD2
size: NA
V: TRBV28

CDR3: CASSDFTPGRHQPQHF
D: NA
size: NA
V: TRBV6-1

CDR3: CASSLQGDYNEQFF
D: TRBD1
size: NA
V: TRBV5-4

CDR3: CATSSSGRSPDNEQFF
D: TRBD2
size: NA
V: TRBV24-1

CDR3: CASSTWTGGLNTEAFF
D: TRBD1
size: NA
V: TRBV19

CDR3: CASSIRQEKQETQYF
D: NA
size: NA
V: TRBV19

CDR3: CASSQGPAANYGYTF
D: NA
size: once
V: TRBV14

CDR3: CASSLSGVTGELFF
D: NA
size: NA
V: TRBV7-2

CDR3: CASSKVRPGDSPLHF
D: NA
size: NA
V: TRBV2

CDR3: CASSQDYRGLYEQYF
D: NA
size: NA
V: TRBV4-1

CDR3: CASSANPGAQETQYF
D: NA
size: NA
V: TRBV9

CDR3: CASSQEDLASGGWEKETQYF
D: TRBD2
size: once
V: TRBV4-1

CDR3: CASSLGTALSVPQHF
D: NA
size: NA
V: TRBV5-6

CDR3: CASSLRGGSNQPQHF
D: NA
size: NA
V: TRBV27

CDR3: CASSIGGLSYRRGELFF
D: TRBD2
size: NA
V: TRBV19

CDR3: CAWNRQGWTNTEAFF
D: NA
size: NA
V: TRBV30

CDR3: CASSLTFRGPRDNEQFF
D: NA
size: NA
V: TRBV4-1

CDR3: CASSFWEKTVSEQYF
D: NA
size: NA
V: TRBV4-1

CDR3: CASKGTGGEGNTEAFF
D: TRBD1
size: NA
V: TRBV10-2

CDR3: CASRSGAAGAFF
D: NA
size: NA
V: TRBV19

CDR3: CASSLGTGGNTIYF
D: TRBD1
size: NA
V: TRBV5-1

CDR3: CASSEAGTDTQYF
D: NA
size: once
V: TRBV10-1

CDR3: CASSVGGINQPQHF
D: NA
size: NA
V: TRBV9

CDR3: CAISQNYGYTF
D: NA
size: NA
V: TRBV10-3

CDR3: CASSSRLNGNEQYF
D: NA
size: NA
V: TRBV27

CDR3: CASSMLAGGPKPEQFF
D: TRBD2
size: NA
V: TRBV19

CDR3: CASSSRRGGYTDTQYF
D: TRBD2
size: once
V: TRBV27

CDR3: CASSYTGISDTQYF
D: NA
size: once
V: TRBV7-8

CDR3: CASARDSALKPQHF
D: TRBD1
size: NA
V: TRBV2

CDR3: CASTTFRRGSHGYTF
D: NA
size: NA
V: TRBV6-5

CDR3: CASSPSTTFYQPQHF
D: NA
size: NA
V: TRBV4-1

CDR3: CASSSLSGRGWTDTQYF
D: TRBD2
size: NA
V: TRBV7-2

CDR3: CASSPMDTQYF
D: NA
size: NA
V: TRBV11-1

CDR3: CASRGGTSGNYEQYF
D: TRBD2
size: NA
V: TRBV3-1/TRBV3-2

CDR3: CASSPTSGNTGELFF
D: TRBD2
size: NA
V: TRBV3-1/TRBV3-2

CDR3: CAISDWPNTGELFF
D: NA
size: NA
V: TRBV10-3